The present entry profiles one TCR beta chain with its context. The presence of a unique molecular identifier marked each TCR cDNA molecule. One entry per CDR3 protein results from TCRdb running MiXCR on the 5' RACE reads. The sample lists just under 45,000 distinct CDR3 sequences; 22% were seen once. The entry originates in a study of spatial heterogeneity in lung cancer. Regarding time point: blood at routine non-recurrence follow-up after resection. Unsorted whole RNA from tumor, nontumor lung or frozen PBMC underwent sequencing. Trimming stripped 1 base from V and 7 bases from J, with 8 bases between. Germline-derived CDR1 and CDR2 are SGHNT and YYREEE (reference sequence). This CDR3 is 12 amino acids long.

The V gene is TRBV5-4, the J gene TRBJ2-5; D is unresolved. The specimen comprised PBMCs, sampled at follow-up. The sequence was collected from a female donor with early-stage non-small cell lung cancer. The CDR3 DNA is TGTGCCAGCAGCTTGACGGAAGGGACCCAGTACTTC. It encodes CASSLTEGTQYF.